One and the same sample provided the 19 T cell receptor beta chains below, sequenced in a study of spatial heterogeneity in lung cancer. TCRdb re-derived calls from the 5' RACE reads in MiXCR, one entry per CDR3 protein. The repertoire holds about 120,000 distinct CDR3 sequences, with 9% to 15% as singletons. As for time point: blood at routine non-recurrence follow-up after resection. Frozen PBMC, nontumor lung or tumor provided whole RNA, which was sequenced unsorted. Sequencing used PBMCs, obtained at follow-up. These receptors were obtained from a male donor with early-stage non-small cell lung cancer.

This chain joins TRBV20-1 and TRBJ1-6; the D is unclear. V was clipped by 3 bases and J by 7 bases, with 16 bases between them. This CDR3 is 15 amino acids long. Germline loops: CDR1 DFQATT, CDR2 SNEGSKA (reference sequence). CDR3 sequence: CSASRAASENSPLHF. CDR3 sequence (DNA): TGCAGTGCTAGTAGGGCAGCGAGCGAAAATTCACCCCTCCACTTT.

This clonotype was seen a handful of times. The rearrangement joins TRBV10-3 to TRBJ2-3; 11 bases are shared with TRBD2. The CDR3 sequence is 16 residues long. Germline trimming cut 2 bases from V and 2 bases from J; bases unmatched to any gene: 3. Germline V gene lookup returns CDR1 ENHRY and CDR2 SYGVKD. CDR3 residues: CAISEGTSGYTDTQYF. Here the CDR3 DNA reads TGTGCCATCAGTGAGGGGACTAGCGGCTACACAGATACGCAGTATTTT.

This clonotype was seen at least ten times. The rearrangement joins TRBV12-3 or TRBV12-4 to TRBJ2-5; TRBD2 aligns across 7 bases. CDR3 length: 15 residues. The junction had 11 bases not matched to a gene; V was cut back by 5 bases and J by 5 bases. The CDR3 DNA sequence: TGTGCCAGCAGTGCCGGCTCTCAGGGAGGGGAGACCCAGTACTTC. It codes for CASSAGSQGGETQYF.

A few counts support this clonotype. The rearrangement joins TRBV9 to TRBJ1-1; TRBD1 aligns across 7 bases. The germline gives CDR1 SGDLS, CDR2 YYNGEE. With V trimmed by 0 bases and J by 1 base, 6 bases remained unmatched. CDR3 length equals 16 residues. The CDR3 nucleotides read TGTGCCAGCAGCGTAGAGGGACAGCTGACGAACACTGAAGCTTTCTTT. It is translated as CASSVEGQLTNTEAFF.

V usage is TRBV6-5 and J usage is TRBJ1-5; D remains ambiguous. V lost 4 bases to trimming and J lost 7 bases, with 11 bases between them. The CDR3 is 13 amino acids. The germline CDR1 and CDR2 sequences are MNHEY and SVGAGI. As DNA, the CDR3 is TGTGCCAGCAGTTCTCAGAGTCGCCAGCCCCAGCATTTT. Amino acid sequence: CASSSQSRQPQHF.

V is TRBV2 and J is TRBJ1-2; D gene uncertain. CDR1 and CDR2 (germline): SNHLY, FYNNEI. The CDR3 is made up of 14 amino acids. The germline V and J ends were trimmed by 4 bases and 2 bases, with 11 bases remaining between them. CDR3 amino acids: CASSVIGSNYGYTF. The DNA of the CDR3 is TGTGCCAGCAGTGTAATAGGATCCAACTATGGCTACACCTTC.

This clonotype has a count of ten or more. The V gene is TRBV4-1, the J gene TRBJ1-6; D gene uncertain. V shed 0 bases and J shed 4 bases, with 10 bases lying between them. Germline lookup yields CDR1 MGHRA and CDR2 YSYEKL. The CDR3 is 16 residues long. The CDR3 is CASSQEAQRYNSPLHF. CDR3 coding DNA: TGCGCCAGCAGCCAAGAGGCCCAGCGGTATAATTCACCCCTCCACTTT.

The rearrangement uses TRBV30 and TRBJ2-6, with D maybe TRBD2 (5 bases). This CDR3 region has 17 residues. The germline V and J ends were trimmed by 0 bases and 3 bases, with 15 bases remaining between them. The germline CDR1 and CDR2 sequences are GTSNPN and SVGIG (reference sequence). CDR3 sequence (DNA): TGTGCCTGGAGTGTACAACACTTAGGAGGTGGGGCCAACGTCCTGACTTTC. Translating it yields CAWSVQHLGGGANVLTF.

There are a few counts of this clonotype. The V gene is TRBV6-1, the J gene TRBJ2-3; D not resolved. The CDR3 is 14 amino acids. Germline lookup yields CDR1 MNHNS and CDR2 SASEGT. V was clipped by 1 base and J by 0 bases, with 5 bases between them. The CDR3 DNA reads as TGTGCCAGCAGTGAAGTCGGGAGCACAGATACGCAGTATTTT. It specifies CASSEVGSTDTQYF.

The gene calls are TRBV20-1 and TRBJ1-5; unclear D gene. Germline V gives CDR1 DFQATT, CDR2 SNEGSKA (reference sequence). With 3 bases removed from V and 6 bases from J, the gap between germline ends came to 12 bases. The CDR3 has 13 residues. The CDR3 is CSASVGSGQPQHF. DNA for the CDR3: TGCAGTGCTAGTGTGGGCAGCGGTCAGCCCCAGCATTTT.

V gene TRBV5-5 combines with J gene TRBJ1-1; weak D call: TRBD1 (6 bases). This CDR3 has 14 residues. CDR1 SGHKS and CDR2 YYEKEE come from the germline V gene (reference sequence). Between the trimmed V and J ends, which lost 1 base and 7 bases, there was a span of 14 bases. The CDR3 nucleotides read TGTGCCAGCAGCTTGTGGAGGGGGTCACTTGAAGCTTTCTTT. Translation gives CASSLWRGSLEAFF. The variable domain in full, with the rest retrieved from reference TRBV5-5 and TRBJ1-1, is DAGVTQSPTHLIKTRGQQVTLRCSPISGHKSVSWYQQVLGQGPQFIFQYYEKEERGRGNFPDRFSARQFPNYSSELNVNALLLGDSALYLCASSLWRGSLEAFFGQGTRLTVV.

At least ten counts were recorded for this clonotype. The V and J genes are TRBV20-1 and TRBJ1-5; D may be TRBD1 (6 bases). Trimming shortened V by 0 bases and J by 2 bases, and 11 bases separated the two germline ends. The germline V gene encodes CDR1 DFQATT and CDR2 SNEGSKA (reference sequence). This CDR3 contains 15 residues. In DNA form, the CDR3 reads TGCAGTGCTAGAGATTCTAGGACAGGCAATCAGCCCCAGCATTTT. Its protein is CSARDSRTGNQPQHF.

This clonotype was seen only a few times. J is TRBJ2-7 and V is TRBV6-6; D gene unclear. Trimming shortened V by 7 bases and J by 5 bases, and 18 bases separated the two germline ends. The CDR3 length is 14 residues. CDR1 is MNHNY and CDR2 is SVGAGI in the germline V gene (reference sequence). The CDR3 region has the DNA TGTGCCAGCACCCTCGGGTTGATTCAAAACGAGCAGTACTTC. Protein: CASTLGLIQNEQYF.

This rearrangement joins TRBV20-1 to TRBJ2-7, with TRBD1 matching over 9 bases. CDR1 is DFQATT, CDR2 SNEGSKA, per germline (reference sequence). The CDR3 covers 14 residues. V lost 5 bases to trimming and J lost 4 bases; unmatched junction nucleotides: 9. The CDR3 loop reads CSAPHSGQGYEQYF. CDR3 coding DNA: TGCAGTGCTCCTCACTCAGGACAGGGGTACGAGCAGTACTTC.

The chain recombines TRBV7-8 with TRBJ1-2, with D perhaps TRBD1 (6 bases). This CDR3 is built from 17 residues. Deletions cut 5 bases from V and 0 bases from J, with 19 bases between. Germline V gene lookup returns CDR1 SGHVS and CDR2 FQNEAQ. The CDR3 is CASSPKQGGSANYGYTF. The DNA for the CDR3 is TGTGCCAGCAGCCCGAAACAGGGAGGTTCGGCTAACTATGGCTACACCTTC.

This rearrangement joins TRBV7-6 to TRBJ2-1; 9 bases agree with TRBD2. CDR1 is SGHVS and CDR2 is FNYEAQ in the germline V gene. V shed 5 bases, J shed 8 bases, and the junction held 13 bases outside the gene matches. There are 16 residues in the CDR3. CDR3 coding DNA: TGTGCCAGCAGCGCGGCTCCGGCGGGGGGGCCGCATGAGCAGTTCTTC. Its protein product is CASSAAPAGGPHEQFF.

This clonotype was observed a few times. V usage is TRBV28 and J usage is TRBJ2-7; either TRBD1 or TRBD2 may supply D (6 bases each). Deletions cut 6 bases from V and 1 base from J, with 10 bases between. The CDR3 totals 13 residues. Germline CDR1 reads MDHEN; CDR2 reads SYDVKM. The CDR3 DNA is TGTGCCAGCAGCGGGGGCCGATCCTACGAGCAGTACTTC. Protein: CASSGGRSYEQYF. The whole variable domain, filled in from reference TRBV28 and TRBJ2-7, reads DVKVTQSSRYLVKRTGEKVFLECVQDMDHENMFWYRQDPGLGLRLIYFSYDVKMKEKGDIPEGYSVSREKKERFSLILESASTNQTSMYLCASSGGRSYEQYFGPGTRLTVT.

In its sample, this clonotype was seen many times. CDR3 bases: TGCGCCAGCAGCTTAGTGGGGACGGGAGATACGCAGTATTTT. Translated, it gives CASSLVGTGDTQYF. The rearrangement links TRBV5-1 to TRBJ2-3, with D perhaps given as TRBD1 or TRBD2 (5 bases each). From germline, CDR1 is SGHRS and CDR2 YFSETQ. This CDR3 comprises 14 residues. Trimming cost V 2 bases and J 5 bases, with 12 bases left between them.

This clonotype occurred many times. CDR3 nucleotides: TGCGCCAGCAGCCAAAGTCAGGGGGCAGGAGGGGCCAACGTCCTGACTTTC. Its translation: CASSQSQGAGGANVLTF. The chain is built from TRBV4-1 and TRBJ2-6, with TRBD1 matching 8 bases. This CDR3 comprises 17 residues. The germline V gene encodes CDR1 MGHRA and CDR2 YSYEKL. V lost 2 bases to trimming and J lost 4 bases; unmatched junction nucleotides: 7.